The source of this T cell receptor (beta chain) is a study of T cell responses to AZD1222 COVID-19 vaccine. In the case of this clone: The target antigen is unknown.

Germline V gene lookup returns CDR1 SEHNR and CDR2 FQNEAQ (reference sequence). This CDR3 contains 16 residues. The V end was cut by 0 bases, the J end by 6 bases, with 17 bases between. Clones were sequenced by immunoSEQ multiplex PCR, and TCRdb holds only the in-frame ones, with some missing. The table includes under 150,000 clones, 85% to 95% detected once. Study conclusions and caveats: It was only after the peak T cell response that any repertoires were sampled. Clonal diversity was possibly underestimated, and the donors were mostly white British, with more females.

V and J are TRBV7-9 and TRBJ2-5; D might be TRBD1 or TRBD2, each matching 5 bases. This clonotype was obtained from an adult in good health. This specimen was peripheral blood, taken on day 0 of AZD1222 vaccination. CDR3 DNA: TGTGCCAGCAGCTTAGCGCCCATCCGGGACCCCCAGACCCAGTACTTC. Protein: CASSLAPIRDPQTQYF.